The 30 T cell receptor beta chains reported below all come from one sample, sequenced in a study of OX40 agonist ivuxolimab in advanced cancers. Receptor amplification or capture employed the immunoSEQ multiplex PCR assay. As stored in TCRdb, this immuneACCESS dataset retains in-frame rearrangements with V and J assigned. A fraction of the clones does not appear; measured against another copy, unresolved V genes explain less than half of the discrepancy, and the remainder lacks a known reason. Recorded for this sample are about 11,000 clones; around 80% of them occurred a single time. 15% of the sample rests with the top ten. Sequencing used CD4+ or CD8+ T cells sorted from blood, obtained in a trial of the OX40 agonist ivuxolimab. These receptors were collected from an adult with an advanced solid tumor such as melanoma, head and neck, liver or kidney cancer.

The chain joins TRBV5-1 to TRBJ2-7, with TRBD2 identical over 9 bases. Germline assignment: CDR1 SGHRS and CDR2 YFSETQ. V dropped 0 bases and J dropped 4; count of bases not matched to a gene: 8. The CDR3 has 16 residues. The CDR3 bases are TGCGCCAGCAGCTTGGTGGCGGGGGGGCCTTTATACGAGCAGTACTTC. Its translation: CASSLVAGGPLYEQYF. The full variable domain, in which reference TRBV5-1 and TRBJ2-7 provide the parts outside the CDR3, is KAGVTQTPRYLIKTRGQQVTLSCSPISGHRSVSWYQQTPGQGLQFLFEYFSETQRNKGNFPGRFSGRQFSNSRSEMNVSTLELGDSALYLCASSLVAGGPLYEQYFGPGTRLTVT.

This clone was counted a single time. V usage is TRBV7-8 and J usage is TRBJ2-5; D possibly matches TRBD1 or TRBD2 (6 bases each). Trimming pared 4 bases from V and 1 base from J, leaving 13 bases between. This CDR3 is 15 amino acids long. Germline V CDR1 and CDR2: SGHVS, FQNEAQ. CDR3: CASSWGAVSQETQYF. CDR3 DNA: TGTGCCAGCAGCTGGGGGGCGGTAAGCCAAGAGACCCAGTACTTC.

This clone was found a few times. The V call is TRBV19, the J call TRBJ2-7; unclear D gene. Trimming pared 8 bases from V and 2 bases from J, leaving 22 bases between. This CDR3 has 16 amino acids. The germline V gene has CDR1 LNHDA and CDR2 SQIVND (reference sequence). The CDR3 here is CASGSLWTDFPYEQYF. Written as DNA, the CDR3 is TGTGCCAGTGGTTCGTTGTGGACCGATTTTCCCTACGAGCAGTACTTC.

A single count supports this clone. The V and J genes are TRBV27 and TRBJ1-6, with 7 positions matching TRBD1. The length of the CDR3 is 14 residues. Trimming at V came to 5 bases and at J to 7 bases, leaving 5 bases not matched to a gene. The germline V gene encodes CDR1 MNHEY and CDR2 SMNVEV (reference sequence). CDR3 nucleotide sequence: TGTGCCAGCAGTCCCGGGACAGCGAATTCACCCCTCCACTTT. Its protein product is CASSPGTANSPLHF.

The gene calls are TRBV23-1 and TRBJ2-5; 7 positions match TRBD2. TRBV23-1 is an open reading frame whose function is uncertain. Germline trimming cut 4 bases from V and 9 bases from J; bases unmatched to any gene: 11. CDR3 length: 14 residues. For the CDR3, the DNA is TGCGCCAGCAGTCTAAGCGGGGCTTTAACATCCCAGTACTTC. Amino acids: CASSLSGALTSQYF.

The CDR3 here is CASSYGTGLTEAFF. The CDR3 DNA is TGTGCCAGCAGCTACGGCACGGGATTGACTGAAGCTTTCTTT. The chain is built from TRBV6-1 and TRBJ1-1; D gene unclear. CDR3 length equals 14 residues. Germline lookup yields CDR1 MNHNS and CDR2 SASEGT. Trimming took 6 bases from V and 5 from J, leaving 16 bases between them.

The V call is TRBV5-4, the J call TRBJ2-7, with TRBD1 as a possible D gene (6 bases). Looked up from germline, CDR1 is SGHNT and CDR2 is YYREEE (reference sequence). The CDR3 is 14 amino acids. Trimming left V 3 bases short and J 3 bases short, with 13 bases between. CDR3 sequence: CASSWEQGDYEQYF. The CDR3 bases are TGTGCCAGCAGCTGGGAACAGGGAGACTACGAGCAGTACTTC.

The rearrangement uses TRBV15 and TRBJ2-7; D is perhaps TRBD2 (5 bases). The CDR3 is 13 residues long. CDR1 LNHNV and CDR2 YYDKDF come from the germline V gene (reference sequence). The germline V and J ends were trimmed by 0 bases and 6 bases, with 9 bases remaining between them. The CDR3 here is CATSRDEGAEQYF. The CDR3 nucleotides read TGTGCCACCAGCAGAGATGAGGGCGCCGAGCAGTACTTC.

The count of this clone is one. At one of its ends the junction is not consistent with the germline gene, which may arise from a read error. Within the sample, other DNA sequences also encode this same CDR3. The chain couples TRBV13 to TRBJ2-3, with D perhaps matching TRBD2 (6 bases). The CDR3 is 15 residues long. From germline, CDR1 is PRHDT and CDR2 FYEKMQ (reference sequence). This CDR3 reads CASSLATGAGDTQYF. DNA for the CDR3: TGCGCCAGCAGCTTAGCTACGGGTGCGGGGGATACGCAGTATTTT.

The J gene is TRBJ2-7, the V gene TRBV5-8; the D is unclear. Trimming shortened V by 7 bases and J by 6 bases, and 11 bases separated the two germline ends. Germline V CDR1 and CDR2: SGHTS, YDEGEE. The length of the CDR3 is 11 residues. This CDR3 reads CASGLESEQYF. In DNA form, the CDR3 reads TGTGCCAGCGGGTTGGAGTCCGAGCAGTACTTC.

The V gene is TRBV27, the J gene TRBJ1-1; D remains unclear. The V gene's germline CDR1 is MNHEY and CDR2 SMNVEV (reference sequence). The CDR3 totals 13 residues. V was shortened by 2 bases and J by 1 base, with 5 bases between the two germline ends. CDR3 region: CASSLSRNTEAFF. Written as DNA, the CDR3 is TGTGCCAGCAGTTTAAGCCGGAACACTGAAGCTTTCTTT.

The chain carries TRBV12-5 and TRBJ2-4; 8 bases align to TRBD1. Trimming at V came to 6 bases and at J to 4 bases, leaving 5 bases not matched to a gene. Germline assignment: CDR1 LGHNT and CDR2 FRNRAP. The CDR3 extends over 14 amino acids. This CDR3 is CASGTGQGKNIQYF. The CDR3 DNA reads TGTGCTAGTGGAACCGGACAGGGAAAAAACATTCAGTACTTC. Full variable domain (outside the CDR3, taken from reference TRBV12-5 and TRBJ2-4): DARVTQTPRHKVTEMGQEVTMRCQPILGHNTVFWYRQTMMQGLELLAYFRNRAPLDDSGMPKDRFSAEMPDATLATLKIQPSEPRDSAVYFCASGTGQGKNIQYFGAGTRLSVL.

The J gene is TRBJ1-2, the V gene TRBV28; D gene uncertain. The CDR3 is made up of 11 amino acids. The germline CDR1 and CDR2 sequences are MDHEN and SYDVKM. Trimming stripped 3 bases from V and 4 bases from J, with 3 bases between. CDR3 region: CASSFPYGYTF. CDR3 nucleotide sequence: TGTGCCAGCAGTTTTCCCTATGGCTACACCTTC.

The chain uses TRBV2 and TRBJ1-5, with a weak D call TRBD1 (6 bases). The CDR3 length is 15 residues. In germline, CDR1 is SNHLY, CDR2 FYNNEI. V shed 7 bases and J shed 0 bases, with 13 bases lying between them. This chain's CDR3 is CASTGGQYSNQPQHF. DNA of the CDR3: TGTGCCAGCACGGGCGGACAGTATAGCAATCAGCCCCAGCATTTT.

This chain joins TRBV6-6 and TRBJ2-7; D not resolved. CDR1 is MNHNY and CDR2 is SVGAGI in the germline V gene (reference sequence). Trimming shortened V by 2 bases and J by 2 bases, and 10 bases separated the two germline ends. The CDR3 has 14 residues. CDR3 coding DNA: TGTGCCAGCAGTTACGATGGGCGGCCCTACGAGCAGTACTTC. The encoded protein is CASSYDGRPYEQYF.

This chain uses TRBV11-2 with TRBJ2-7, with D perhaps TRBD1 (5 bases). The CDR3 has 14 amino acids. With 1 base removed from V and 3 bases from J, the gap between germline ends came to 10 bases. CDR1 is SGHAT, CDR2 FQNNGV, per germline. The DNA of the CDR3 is TGTGCCAGCAGCTTAGGAACAGGTTTCTACGAGCAGTACTTC. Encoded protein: CASSLGTGFYEQYF.

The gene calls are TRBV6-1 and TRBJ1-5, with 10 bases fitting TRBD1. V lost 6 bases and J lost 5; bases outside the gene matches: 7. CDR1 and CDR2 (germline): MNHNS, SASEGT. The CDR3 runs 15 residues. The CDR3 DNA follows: TGTGCCAGCAGACCCGGACAGGGGGGACATCAGCCCCAGCATTTT. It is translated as CASRPGQGGHQPQHF.

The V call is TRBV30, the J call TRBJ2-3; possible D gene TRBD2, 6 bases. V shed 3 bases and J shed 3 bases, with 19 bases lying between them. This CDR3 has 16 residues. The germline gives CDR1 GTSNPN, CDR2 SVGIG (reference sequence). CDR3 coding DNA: TGTGCCTGGAGGCTTCCGGGACTTTCCTTGACAGATACGCAGTATTTT. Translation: CAWRLPGLSLTDTQYF.

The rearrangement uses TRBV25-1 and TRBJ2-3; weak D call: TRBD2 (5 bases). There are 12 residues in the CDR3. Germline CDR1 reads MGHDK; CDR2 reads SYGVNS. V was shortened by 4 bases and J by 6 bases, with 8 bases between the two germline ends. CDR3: CASSGGGDTQYF. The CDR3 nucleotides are TGTGCCAGCAGTGGAGGAGGCGATACGCAGTATTTT.

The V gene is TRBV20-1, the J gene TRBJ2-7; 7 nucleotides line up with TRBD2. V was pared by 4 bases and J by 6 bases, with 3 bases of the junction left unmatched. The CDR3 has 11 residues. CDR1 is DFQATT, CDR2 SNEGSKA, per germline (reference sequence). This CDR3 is CSAKGGVEQYF. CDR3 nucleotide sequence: TGCAGTGCTAAGGGAGGGGTCGAGCAGTACTTC.

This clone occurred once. The CDR3 is CASSYRQGGTEAFF. The DNA of the CDR3 is TGCGCCAGCAGCTACCGACAGGGCGGTACTGAAGCTTTCTTT. The chain couples TRBV5-1 to TRBJ1-1, with 7 bases matching TRBD1. V shed 3 bases, J shed 5 bases, and the junction held 7 bases outside the gene matches. Germline V gene sequence: CDR1 SGHRS, CDR2 YFSETQ. The length of the CDR3 is 14 residues.

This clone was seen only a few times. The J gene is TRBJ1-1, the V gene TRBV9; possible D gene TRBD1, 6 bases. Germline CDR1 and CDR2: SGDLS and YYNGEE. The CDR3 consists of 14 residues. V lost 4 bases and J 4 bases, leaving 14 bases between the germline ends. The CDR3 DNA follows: TGTGCCAGCAGCCCGTTTCCAGGGGCCACTGAAGCTTTCTTT. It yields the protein CASSPFPGATEAFF.

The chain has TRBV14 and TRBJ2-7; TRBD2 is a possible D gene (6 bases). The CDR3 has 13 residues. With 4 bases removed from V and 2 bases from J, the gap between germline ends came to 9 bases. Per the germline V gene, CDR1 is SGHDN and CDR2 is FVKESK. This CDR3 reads CASSPGTAYEQYF. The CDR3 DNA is TGTGCCAGCAGCCCCGGGACTGCCTACGAGCAGTACTTC.

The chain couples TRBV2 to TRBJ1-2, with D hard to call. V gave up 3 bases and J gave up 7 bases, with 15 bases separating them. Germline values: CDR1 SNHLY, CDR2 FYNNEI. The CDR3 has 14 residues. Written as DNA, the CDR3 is TGTGCCAGCAGTGATATCGGTTCCGACTCTGGCTACACCTTC. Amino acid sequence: CASSDIGSDSGYTF.

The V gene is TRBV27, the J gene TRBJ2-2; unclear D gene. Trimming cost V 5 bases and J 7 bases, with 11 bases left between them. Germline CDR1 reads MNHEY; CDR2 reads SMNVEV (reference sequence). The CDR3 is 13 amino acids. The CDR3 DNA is TGTGCCAGCAGTAAACACATCAACGGGGAGCTGTTTTTT. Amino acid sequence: CASSKHINGELFF.

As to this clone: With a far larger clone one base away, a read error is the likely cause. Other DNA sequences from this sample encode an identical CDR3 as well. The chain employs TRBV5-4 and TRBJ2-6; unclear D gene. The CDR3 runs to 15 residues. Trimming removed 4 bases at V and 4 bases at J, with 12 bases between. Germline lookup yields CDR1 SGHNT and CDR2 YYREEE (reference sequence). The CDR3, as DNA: TGTGCCAGCAGCCCTTTATATCCAGGGGCCAACGTCCTGACTTTC. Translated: CASSPLYPGANVLTF.

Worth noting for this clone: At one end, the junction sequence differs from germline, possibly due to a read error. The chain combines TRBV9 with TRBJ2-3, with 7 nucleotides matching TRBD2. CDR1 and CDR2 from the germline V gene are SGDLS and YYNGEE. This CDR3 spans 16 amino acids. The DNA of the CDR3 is TGTGCCAGCAGGGTAGGGCCTAGCGGTTTCCCAGATACGCAGTATTTT. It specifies CASRVGPSGFPDTQYF.

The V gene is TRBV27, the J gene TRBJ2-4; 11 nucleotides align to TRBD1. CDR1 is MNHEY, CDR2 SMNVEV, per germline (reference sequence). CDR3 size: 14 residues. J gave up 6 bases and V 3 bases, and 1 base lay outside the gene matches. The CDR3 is CASSLGTGGNIQYF. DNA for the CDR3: TGTGCCAGCAGTTTGGGGACAGGGGGAAACATTCAGTACTTC.

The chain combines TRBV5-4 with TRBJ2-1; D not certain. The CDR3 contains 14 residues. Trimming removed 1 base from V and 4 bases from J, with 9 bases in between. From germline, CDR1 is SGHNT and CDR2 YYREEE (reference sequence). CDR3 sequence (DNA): TGTGCCAGCAGCTTGCTACAACCTTACAATGAGCAGTTCTTC. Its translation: CASSLLQPYNEQFF.

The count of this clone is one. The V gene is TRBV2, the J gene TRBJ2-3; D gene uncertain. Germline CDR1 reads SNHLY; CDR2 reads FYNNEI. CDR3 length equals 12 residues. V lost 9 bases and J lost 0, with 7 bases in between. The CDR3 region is CARRASTDTQYF. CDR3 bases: TGTGCCAGACGGGCTAGCACAGATACGCAGTATTTT.